The 26 T cell receptor beta chains below were found in one sample sequenced in a study of T cells in localized non-small cell lung cancer (TCRdb year 2020). The library was built by means of the immunoSEQ multiplex PCR assay. In TCRdb, the immuneACCESS table is reduced to in-frame sequences with V and J assigned. These tables do not hold every clone; where another copy was compared, an unresolved V gene accounts for under half, and the others remain unexplained. This sample holds roughly 14,000 clones; approximately 84% were observed only once. Of the sample, 3.5% to 4.5% falls within the top ten clones. Sequences were derived from peripheral blood, sampled before any cancer treatment. The receptors were gathered from a female donor at least 60 years old with stage I squamous cell lung carcinoma.

V and J are TRBV19 and TRBJ2-7, with D perhaps matching TRBD2 (5 bases). The CDR3 consists of 15 residues. Germline V gives CDR1 LNHDA, CDR2 SQIVND (reference sequence). Deletions cut 3 bases from V and 3 bases from J, with 15 bases between. The CDR3 DNA follows: TGTGCCAGTAGTATTGCTAGCCGATCCTTCTACGAGCAGTACTTC. Its translation is CASSIASRSFYEQYF.

The chain is built from TRBV11-3 and TRBJ1-4; possible D gene TRBD1, 6 bases. CDR3 length equals 14 residues. Trimming removed 6 bases at V and 0 bases at J, with 8 bases between. CDR1 SGHNT and CDR2 YENEEA come from the germline V gene. The CDR3 coding sequence is TGTGCCAGCAGTCGGACAGCAACTAATGAAAAACTGTTTTTT. Amino acid sequence: CASSRTATNEKLFF. Complete variable domain (other parts from reference TRBV11-3 and TRBJ1-4): EAGVVQSPRYKIIEKKQPVAFWCNPISGHNTLYWYLQNLGQGPELLIRYENEEAVDDSQLPKDRFSAERLKGVDSTLKIQPAELGDSAVYLCASSRTATNEKLFFGSGTQLSVL.

V usage is TRBV2 and J usage is TRBJ2-7; 7 bases are shared with TRBD1. The ends lost 4 bases at V and 3 bases at J; junction bases unmatched: 3. Germline CDR1 SNHLY, CDR2 FYNNEI. The CDR3 totals 13 residues. CDR3 coding DNA: TGTGCCAGCAGTGCGGACAGGATCTACGAGCAGTACTTC. Translation: CASSADRIYEQYF.

The chain links TRBV5-1 to TRBJ2-3; possible D gene TRBD1, 6 bases. This CDR3 has 15 residues. Germline V gene sequence: CDR1 SGHRS, CDR2 YFSETQ. Deletions cut 2 bases from V and 4 bases from J, with 14 bases between. DNA for the CDR3: TGCGCCAGCAGCTTACAGGGTCTTGGCGCAGATACGCAGTATTTT. It specifies CASSLQGLGADTQYF.

The chain carries TRBV27 and TRBJ1-1; 7 bases match TRBD1. The CDR3 extends over 13 amino acids. The germline V gene encodes CDR1 MNHEY and CDR2 SMNVEV (reference sequence). The trim removed 6 bases at V and 5 bases at J, leaving 6 bases unmatched. Here the CDR3 DNA reads TGTGCCAGCAGAATCCAGGGGGGTACTGAAGCTTTCTTT. Translation: CASRIQGGTEAFF.

This chain joins TRBV18 and TRBJ2-1; 8 nucleotides agree with TRBD2. With 4 bases clipped from V and 6 bases from J, the junction kept 5 bases outside the gene matches. The CDR3 is made up of 14 amino acids. Germline CDR1 is KGHSH and CDR2 is LQKENI. The CDR3 here is CASSLSRGGNEQFF. The CDR3 DNA sequence: TGTGCCAGCTCACTCAGTCGGGGGGGCAATGAGCAGTTCTTC. Full variable domain (missing parts from reference TRBV18 and TRBJ2-1): NAGVMQNPRHLVRRRGQEARLRCSPMKGHSHVYWYRQLPEEGLKFMVYLQKENIIDESGMPKERFSAEFPKEGPSILRIQQVVRGDSAAYFCASSLSRGGNEQFFGPGTRLTVL.

This chain uses TRBV5-4 with TRBJ2-1, with TRBD2 as a possible D gene (5 bases). The CDR3 has 14 amino acids. In germline, CDR1 is SGHNT, CDR2 YYREEE (reference sequence). The V and J ends lost 4 bases and 5 bases respectively, with 13 bases between them. The CDR3 spells CASSPATGNNEQFF. The CDR3 bases are TGTGCCAGCAGCCCGGCCACGGGGAACAATGAGCAGTTCTTC.

CDR3 protein: CASRPSGNTIYF. The CDR3 coding sequence is TGTGCCAGTAGACCCTCCGGAAACACCATATATTTT. The rearrangement joins TRBV19 to TRBJ1-3; no reliable D call. V lost 6 bases to trimming and J lost 4 bases, with 7 bases between them. Germline V CDR1 and CDR2: LNHDA, SQIVND (reference sequence). The CDR3 is made up of 12 amino acids.

The chain employs TRBV5-5 and TRBJ2-1; 10 positions agree with TRBD2. The J segment lost 4 bases and the V segment lost 3 bases, leaving 4 bases of the junction unmatched. There are 15 residues in the CDR3. Germline V gene data show CDR1 as SGHKS and CDR2 as YYEKEE (reference sequence). CDR3 region: CASSSTGLAYNEQFF. The CDR3 bases are TGTGCCAGCAGCTCAACGGGACTAGCGTACAATGAGCAGTTCTTC. Using reference TRBV5-5 and TRBJ2-1 for the parts outside the CDR3, the full variable domain is DAGVTQSPTHLIKTRGQQVTLRCSPISGHKSVSWYQQVLGQGPQFIFQYYEKEERGRGNFPDRFSARQFPNYSSELNVNALLLGDSALYLCASSSTGLAYNEQFFGPGTRLTVL.

This chain joins TRBV5-1 and TRBJ2-1, with D possibly matching TRBD1 (5 bases). V was pared by 0 bases and J by 5 bases, with 15 bases between. CDR3 length: 16 residues. CDR1 and CDR2 (germline): SGHRS, YFSETQ. The CDR3 reads CASSLAFGLGDNEQFF. The CDR3 region has the DNA TGCGCCAGCAGCTTGGCCTTTGGGTTAGGGGACAATGAGCAGTTCTTC.

The chain combines TRBV18 with TRBJ2-5; the match to TRBD1 covers 9 bases. V trimming: 1 base; J trimming: 3 bases; junction bases outside the gene matches: 0. Germline lookup yields CDR1 KGHSH and CDR2 LQKENI. The CDR3 spans 14 residues. Written as DNA, the CDR3 is TGTGCCAGCTCACCACGGACAGGGGAAGAGACCCAGTACTTC. Amino acids: CASSPRTGEETQYF.

This clone was seen once. The chain couples TRBV5-1 to TRBJ2-6; no clear D. Germline V gives CDR1 SGHRS, CDR2 YFSETQ. The CDR3 totals 15 residues. Trimming left V 4 bases short and J 1 base short, with 9 bases between. CDR3 sequence reads: CASSPQGSGANVLTF. The CDR3 nucleotides are TGCGCCAGCAGCCCCCAAGGTTCTGGGGCCAACGTCCTGACTTTC.

This clone showed up just a few times. The chain links TRBV5-1 to TRBJ2-3; TRBD2 agrees at 13 bases. This CDR3 spans 15 amino acids. Unmatched junction bases numbered 0, after V lost 0 bases and J lost 5 bases. CDR1 SGHRS and CDR2 YFSETQ come from the germline V gene. The CDR3 loop is CASSLGTSGRDTQYF. Written as DNA, the CDR3 is TGCGCCAGCAGCTTGGGGACTAGCGGGAGAGATACGCAGTATTTT.

The chain carries TRBV30 and TRBJ2-3; 15 bases are a match to TRBD2. V was pared by 8 bases and J by 4 bases, with 4 bases of the junction left unmatched. The CDR3 has 14 amino acids. CDR1 and CDR2 from the germline V gene are GTSNPN and SVGIG (reference sequence). The CDR3 spells CAGRTSGGADTQYF. CDR3 DNA sequence: TGTGCCGGACGGACTAGCGGGGGGGCAGATACGCAGTATTTT.

A word on this clone: Distinct nucleotide sequences in the sample also encode this CDR3. The chain carries TRBV5-1 and TRBJ2-3, with unresolved D. The V gene's germline CDR1 is SGHRS and CDR2 YFSETQ. Trimming left V 4 bases short and J 2 bases short, with 14 bases between. The CDR3 loop spans 15 amino acids. CDR3 sequence reads: CASSPQTGDTDTQYF. The CDR3 DNA reads as TGCGCCAGCAGCCCCCAGACTGGCGACACAGATACGCAGTATTTT.

This chain uses TRBV5-4 with TRBJ2-5; 7 bases are shared with TRBD1. The V gene's germline CDR1 is SGHNT and CDR2 YYREEE (reference sequence). The V and J ends lost 4 bases and 5 bases, in that order; junction bases with no gene match: 8. The CDR3 is 14 amino acids. Here the CDR3 reads CASSLQTGIETQYF. The CDR3 nucleotides are TGTGCCAGCAGCCTCCAGACAGGGATCGAGACCCAGTACTTC.

The chain recombines TRBV6-5 with TRBJ1-2; D perhaps matches TRBD1 (6 bases). The CDR3 spans 14 residues. In germline, CDR1 is MNHEY, CDR2 SVGAGI. Trimming removed 2 bases from V and 8 bases from J, with 15 bases in between. This CDR3 is CASSYTKGVGGYTF. DNA for the CDR3: TGTGCCAGCAGTTACACTAAGGGGGTAGGGGGCTACACCTTC.

The chain recombines TRBV11-2 with TRBJ2-7; the D gene is possibly TRBD1 (6 bases). Germline CDR1 and CDR2: SGHAT and FQNNGV. The CDR3 is 16 amino acids. The ends were cut back, 4 bases at V and 13 bases at J, with 29 bases in the middle. The CDR3 protein is CASSSQGPSYSGRLYF. The CDR3 nucleotides are TGTGCCAGCAGCTCACAGGGCCCGTCCTACTCGGGGCGACTCTACTTC.

The count of this clone is one. The chain joins TRBV5-6 to TRBJ1-5; weak D call: TRBD1 (5 bases). This CDR3 contains 15 residues. Germline V lookup: CDR1 SGHDT, CDR2 YYEEEE. V was trimmed by 4 bases and J by 3 bases, leaving 14 bases between them. CDR3 amino acids: CASSPWGIVNQPQHF. The CDR3 coding sequence is TGTGCCAGCAGCCCCTGGGGGATTGTCAATCAGCCCCAGCATTTT.

This sequence joins TRBV28 and TRBJ1-5; tentative D call: TRBD1 (6 bases). The germline CDR1 and CDR2 sequences are MDHEN and SYDVKM. V lost 3 bases and J lost 0, with 12 bases in between. This CDR3 is 16 amino acids long. CDR3 coding DNA: TGTGCCAGCAGTTTCGAACAGGGAAATAGCAATCAGCCCCAGCATTTT. This translates into CASSFEQGNSNQPQHF.

This chain connects TRBV18 to TRBJ2-7, with 7 positions matching TRBD1. Germline CDR1 is KGHSH and CDR2 is LQKENI. V trimming: 2 bases; J trimming: 2 bases; junction bases outside the gene matches: 9. CDR3 length: 16 residues. In nucleotides, the CDR3 is TGTGCCAGCTCACCAGGAGGAAAACAGGGGACCTACGAGCAGTACTTC. It encodes CASSPGGKQGTYEQYF.

The chain has TRBV5-1 and TRBJ1-1; a possible D gene is TRBD1 (5 bases). Germline CDR1 SGHRS, CDR2 YFSETQ. The ends were cut back, 0 bases at V and 3 bases at J, with 12 bases in the middle. This CDR3 is 15 amino acids long. CDR3 loop: CASSLDPGTHTEAFF. The CDR3 DNA reads TGCGCCAGCAGCTTGGATCCGGGGACGCACACTGAAGCTTTCTTT.

The chain has TRBV9 and TRBJ1-1; 7 positions match TRBD1. Looked up from germline, CDR1 is SGDLS and CDR2 is YYNGEE. The CDR3 has 15 residues. Unmatched junction bases numbered 6, after V lost 4 bases and J lost 0 bases. CDR3 in amino acids: CASSPRGQMNTEAFF. CDR3 coding DNA: TGTGCCAGCAGCCCCCGGGGACAGATGAACACTGAAGCTTTCTTT.

The gene calls are TRBV5-4 and TRBJ1-3; tentatively, D is TRBD1 (6 bases). V lost 4 bases to trimming and J lost 0 bases, with 14 bases between them. The CDR3 runs to 16 residues. Germline lookup yields CDR1 SGHNT and CDR2 YYREEE (reference sequence). The CDR3 here is CASSGTGTISGNTIYF. Written as DNA, the CDR3 is TGTGCCAGCAGCGGAACAGGGACTATCTCTGGAAACACCATATATTTT.

V is TRBV7-2 and J is TRBJ2-3; the match to TRBD2 covers 9 bases. V dropped 5 bases and J dropped 0; count of bases not matched to a gene: 12. From germline, CDR1 is SGHTA and CDR2 FQGNSA. The CDR3 is 18 amino acids. The DNA of the CDR3 is TGTGCCAGCAGCGGGACCGGAGCGGGGGGAGTCAGCACAGATACGCAGTATTTT. This gives the protein CASSGTGAGGVSTDTQYF.

J is TRBJ2-7 and V is TRBV7-2, with TRBD2 identical over 13 bases. CDR1 and CDR2 (germline): SGHTA, FQGNSA. The CDR3 length is 15 residues. Germline trimming cut 4 bases from V and 5 bases from J; bases unmatched to any gene: 5. The CDR3 DNA follows: TGTGCCAGCAGCTGGCCAACTAGCGGGGGGGACGAGCAGTACTTC. It translates to CASSWPTSGGDEQYF. Full variable domain (rest looked up from reference TRBV7-2 and TRBJ2-7): GAGVSQSPSNKVTEKGKDVELRCDPISGHTALYWYRQSLGQGLEFLIYFQGNSAPDKSGLPSDRFSAERTGGSVSTLTIQRTQQEDSAVYLCASSWPTSGGDEQYFGPGTRLTVT.